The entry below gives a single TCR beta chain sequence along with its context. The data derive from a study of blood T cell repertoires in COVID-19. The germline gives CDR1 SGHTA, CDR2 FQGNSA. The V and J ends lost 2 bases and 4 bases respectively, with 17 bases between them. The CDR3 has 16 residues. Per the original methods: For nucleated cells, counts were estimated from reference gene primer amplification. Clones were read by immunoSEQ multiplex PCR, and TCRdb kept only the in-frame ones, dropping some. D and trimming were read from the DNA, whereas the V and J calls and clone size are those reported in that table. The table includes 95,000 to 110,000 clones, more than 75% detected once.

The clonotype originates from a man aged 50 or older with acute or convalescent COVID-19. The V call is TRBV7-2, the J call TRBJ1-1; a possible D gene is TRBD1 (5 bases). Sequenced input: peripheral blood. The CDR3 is CASSLLQGRSGTEAFF. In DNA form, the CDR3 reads TGTGCCAGCAGCTTACTCCAGGGTAGGTCAGGCACTGAAGCTTTCTTT.